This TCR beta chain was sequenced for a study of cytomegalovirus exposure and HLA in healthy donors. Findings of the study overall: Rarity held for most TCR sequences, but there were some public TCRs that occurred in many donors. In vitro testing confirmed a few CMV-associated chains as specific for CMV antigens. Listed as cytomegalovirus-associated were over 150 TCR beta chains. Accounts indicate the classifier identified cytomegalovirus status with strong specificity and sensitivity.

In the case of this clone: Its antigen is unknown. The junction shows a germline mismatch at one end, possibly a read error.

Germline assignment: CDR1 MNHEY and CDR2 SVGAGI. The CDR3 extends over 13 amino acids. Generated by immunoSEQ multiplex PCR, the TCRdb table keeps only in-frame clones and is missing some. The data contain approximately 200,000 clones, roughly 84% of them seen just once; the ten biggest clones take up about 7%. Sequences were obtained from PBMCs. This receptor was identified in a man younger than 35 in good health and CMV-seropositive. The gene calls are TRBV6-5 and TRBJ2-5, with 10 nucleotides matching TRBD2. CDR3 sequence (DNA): TGTGCCAGCAGTGACACTCCGGGACTAGCGTCTCACTTC. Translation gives CASSDTPGLASHF.